The source of this T cell receptor (beta chain) is a study of blood T cell repertoires in COVID-19. How the authors handled the data: Using reference gene primer amplification, nucleated cell counts were estimated. The data were produced by immunoSEQ multiplex PCR, yet TCRdb's version contains in-frame clones alone and is incomplete. That table furnishes V, J and clone size, whereas the DNA furnished D and trimming. This table holds 15,000 to 20,000 clones, 70% to 90% found once. The V gene's germline CDR1 is DFQATT and CDR2 SNEGSKA (reference sequence). Trimming removed 3 bases from V and 4 bases from J; junction bases left unmatched: 7. The CDR3 runs 15 residues.

This chain connects TRBV20-1 to TRBJ2-3, with TRBD2 identical over 10 bases. Sequenced material: peripheral blood. The source of this sequence is a human donor in a cohort sampled during active COVID-19. The CDR3 nucleotides are TGCAGTGCTAGTGGACTAGCGGTTATTGCAGATACGCAGTATTTT. Translated, it gives CSASGLAVIADTQYF.